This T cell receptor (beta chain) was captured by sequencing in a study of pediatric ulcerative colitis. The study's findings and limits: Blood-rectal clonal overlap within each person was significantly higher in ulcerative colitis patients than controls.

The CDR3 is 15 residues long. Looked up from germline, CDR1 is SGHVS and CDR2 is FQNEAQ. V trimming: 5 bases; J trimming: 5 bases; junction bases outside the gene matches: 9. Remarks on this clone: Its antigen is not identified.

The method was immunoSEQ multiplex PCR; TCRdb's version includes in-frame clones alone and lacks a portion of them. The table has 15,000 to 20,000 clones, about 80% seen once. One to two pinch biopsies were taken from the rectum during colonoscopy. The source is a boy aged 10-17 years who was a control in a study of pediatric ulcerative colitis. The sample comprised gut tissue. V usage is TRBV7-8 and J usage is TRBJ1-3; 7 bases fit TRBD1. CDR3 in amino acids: CASSPTGVERNTIYF. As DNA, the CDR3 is TGTGCCAGCAGCCCTACAGGGGTAGAGAGAAACACCATATATTTT.